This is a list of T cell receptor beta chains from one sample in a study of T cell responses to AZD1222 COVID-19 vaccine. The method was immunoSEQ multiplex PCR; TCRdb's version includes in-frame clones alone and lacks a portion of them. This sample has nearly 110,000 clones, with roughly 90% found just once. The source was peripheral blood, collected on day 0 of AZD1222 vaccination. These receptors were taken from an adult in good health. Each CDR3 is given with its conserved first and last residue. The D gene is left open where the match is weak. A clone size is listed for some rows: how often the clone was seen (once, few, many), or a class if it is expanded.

CDR3aa: CASSYLAAAHIQPQHF; CDR3nt: TGTGCCAGCAGTTACCTCGCGGCAGCGCACATTCAGCCCCAGCATTTT; abundance: .; d_gene: .; v_gene: TRBV6-2/TRBV6-3; j_gene: TRBJ1-5
CDR3aa: CASSLGGPGTEQYF; CDR3nt: TGTGCCAGCAGCTTAGGGGGACCGGGGACCGAGCAGTACTTC; abundance: few; d_gene: .; v_gene: TRBV11-2; j_gene: TRBJ2-7
CDR3aa: CASSLFEEGWGYGYTF; CDR3nt: TGTGCCAGCAGCTTATTTGAAGAGGGCTGGGGCTATGGCTACACCTTC; abundance: .; d_gene: .; v_gene: TRBV7-8; j_gene: TRBJ1-2
CDR3aa: CASSSGQGRNQYF; CDR3nt: TGTGCCAGCAGTTCGGGACAGGGAAGAAACCAGTACTTC; abundance: .; d_gene: TRBD1; v_gene: TRBV27; j_gene: TRBJ2-5
CDR3aa: CASSYPQGTAFF; CDR3nt: TGTGCCAGCAGTTACCCGCAGGGTACGGCTTTCTTT; abundance: .; d_gene: .; v_gene: TRBV6-5; j_gene: TRBJ1-1
CDR3aa: CASSGYGQGGPEAFF; CDR3nt: TGTGCCAGCAGCGGATATGGACAGGGAGGGCCTGAAGCTTTCTTT; abundance: .; d_gene: TRBD1; v_gene: TRBV9; j_gene: TRBJ1-1
CDR3aa: CASSQVKGPQHF; CDR3nt: TGTGCCAGCAGCCAAGTGAAAGGTCCCCAGCATTTT; abundance: .; d_gene: .; v_gene: TRBV3-1/TRBV3-2; j_gene: TRBJ1-5
CDR3aa: CASRLSGSDYEQYF; CDR3nt: TGTGCCAGCCGCCTTTCCGGGAGTGATTACGAGCAGTACTTC; abundance: .; d_gene: .; v_gene: TRBV3-1/TRBV3-2; j_gene: TRBJ2-7
CDR3aa: CASNAGTSGNNEQFF; CDR3nt: TGCGCCAGCAACGCCGGGACTAGCGGCAACAATGAGCAGTTCTTC; abundance: .; d_gene: TRBD2; v_gene: TRBV10-1; j_gene: TRBJ2-1
CDR3aa: CASSSPGVAGGPPIIYNEQFF; CDR3nt: TGTGCCAGCAGCTCCCCCGGGGTAGCGGGAGGCCCTCCTATCATATACAATGAGCAGTTCTTC; abundance: .; d_gene: TRBD2; v_gene: TRBV7-3; j_gene: TRBJ2-1
CDR3aa: CASSSGARLSPQHF; CDR3nt: TGTGCCAGCAGTTCGGGAGCCCGATTGTCGCCCCAGCATTTT; abundance: .; d_gene: .; v_gene: TRBV6-2/TRBV6-3; j_gene: TRBJ1-5
CDR3aa: CASSESGSGRADTGELFF; CDR3nt: TGCGCCAGCAGTGAGTCGGGTAGCGGGAGGGCGGACACCGGGGAGCTGTTTTTT; abundance: .; d_gene: TRBD2; v_gene: TRBV10-2; j_gene: TRBJ2-2
CDR3aa: CASSPGGGLTEKLFF; CDR3nt: TGTGCCAGCAGTCCTGGGGGCGGGCTTACCGAAAAACTGTTTTTT; abundance: .; d_gene: .; v_gene: TRBV6-5; j_gene: TRBJ1-4
CDR3aa: CASSPFERAYGYTF; CDR3nt: TGTGCCAGCAGCCCCTTTGAGAGAGCCTATGGCTACACCTTC; abundance: once; d_gene: .; v_gene: TRBV11-2; j_gene: TRBJ1-2
CDR3aa: CASPIQGNQPQHF; CDR3nt: TGTGCCAGCCCCATACAGGGCAATCAGCCCCAGCATTTT; abundance: .; d_gene: .; v_gene: TRBV21-1; j_gene: TRBJ1-5
CDR3aa: CASSPSSFQPQHF; CDR3nt: TGTGCCAGTAGTCCCAGTAGTTTTCAGCCCCAGCATTTT; abundance: .; d_gene: .; v_gene: TRBV19; j_gene: TRBJ1-5
CDR3aa: CASSLAQGGEKLFF; CDR3nt: TGTGCCAGCAGCTTGGCGCAGGGAGGCGAAAAACTGTTTTTT; abundance: .; d_gene: .; v_gene: TRBV5-4; j_gene: TRBJ1-4
CDR3aa: CASSSASWGSGTDTQYF; CDR3nt: TGTGCCAGCAGCTCCGCAAGTTGGGGTTCGGGCACAGATACGCAGTATTTT; abundance: .; d_gene: .; v_gene: TRBV7-8; j_gene: TRBJ2-3
CDR3aa: CASSQDPGPLYEQYF; CDR3nt: TGCGCCAGCAGCCAAGATCCCGGACCACTCTACGAGCAGTACTTC; abundance: .; d_gene: .; v_gene: TRBV4-1; j_gene: TRBJ2-7
CDR3aa: CATQSGTVQETQYF; CDR3nt: TGTGCCACCCAATCCGGGACAGTCCAAGAGACCCAGTACTTC; abundance: .; d_gene: TRBD1; v_gene: TRBV2; j_gene: TRBJ2-5
CDR3aa: CASSLGQGFTEAFF; CDR3nt: TGTGCCAGCAGCTTGGGCCAGGGCTTCACTGAAGCTTTCTTT; abundance: .; d_gene: .; v_gene: TRBV5-4; j_gene: TRBJ1-1
CDR3aa: CASSLQGAKEKLFF; CDR3nt: TGTGCCAGCAGCTTACAGGGGGCAAAAGAAAAACTGTTTTTT; abundance: .; d_gene: TRBD1; v_gene: TRBV7-9; j_gene: TRBJ1-4
CDR3aa: CASREGANTGELFF; CDR3nt: TGTGCCTCCAGGGAGGGGGCGAACACCGGGGAGCTGTTTTTT; abundance: .; d_gene: .; v_gene: TRBV2; j_gene: TRBJ2-2
CDR3aa: CSARSGGTYNEQFF; CDR3nt: TGCAGCGCCCGGAGCGGCGGGACCTACAATGAGCAGTTCTTC; abundance: .; d_gene: .; v_gene: TRBV29-1; j_gene: TRBJ2-1
CDR3aa: CASSLGSGAQGYGYTF; CDR3nt: TGCGCCAGCAGCTTGGGTTCAGGGGCTCAGGGCTATGGCTACACCTTC; abundance: .; d_gene: .; v_gene: TRBV5-1; j_gene: TRBJ1-2
CDR3aa: CASRLAGDAYNEQFF; CDR3nt: TGTGCCAGCCGACTAGCGGGAGACGCCTACAATGAGCAGTTCTTC; abundance: .; d_gene: TRBD2; v_gene: TRBV18; j_gene: TRBJ2-1
CDR3aa: CASSLGGTSYNEQFF; CDR3nt: TGTGCCAGCAGTTTGGGCGGGACCTCCTACAATGAGCAGTTCTTC; abundance: .; d_gene: .; v_gene: TRBV28; j_gene: TRBJ2-1
CDR3aa: CASSLLLGGYEQYF; CDR3nt: TGTGCCAGCAGCTTATTGTTAGGCGGCTACGAGCAGTACTTC; abundance: .; d_gene: .; v_gene: TRBV11-2; j_gene: TRBJ2-7
CDR3aa: CASSFISSLQSSYEQYF; CDR3nt: TGTGCCAGCAGCTTCATTAGTAGCCTACAAAGCTCCTACGAGCAGTACTTC; abundance: .; d_gene: .; v_gene: TRBV11-2; j_gene: TRBJ2-7
CDR3aa: CASSLAVSGTDTQYF; CDR3nt: TGTGCCAGCAGCTTGGCGGTTTCCGGCACAGATACGCAGTATTTT; abundance: .; d_gene: .; v_gene: TRBV7-9; j_gene: TRBJ2-3
CDR3aa: CASSKSGPIEDTEAFF; CDR3nt: TGTGCCAGCAGCAAGTCAGGGCCCATTGAAGACACTGAAGCTTTCTTT; abundance: many; d_gene: .; v_gene: TRBV21-1; j_gene: TRBJ1-1
CDR3aa: CASSLVQSANTGELFF; CDR3nt: TGTGCCAGCAGCTTAGTTCAGAGCGCGAACACCGGGGAGCTGTTTTTT; abundance: .; d_gene: .; v_gene: TRBV11-2; j_gene: TRBJ2-2
CDR3aa: CASSKPGQATNEKLFF; CDR3nt: TGTGCCAGCAGTAAGCCGGGACAGGCAACTAATGAAAAACTGTTTTTT; abundance: .; d_gene: TRBD1; v_gene: TRBV5-8; j_gene: TRBJ1-4
CDR3aa: CASNSAGGLGNTIYF; CDR3nt: TGTGCCAGCAATTCGGCAGGGGGTCTAGGAAACACCATATATTTT; abundance: .; d_gene: TRBD1; v_gene: TRBV6-5; j_gene: TRBJ1-3
CDR3aa: CASNDRGLATGELFF; CDR3nt: TGTGCCAGCAACGACAGGGGGCTTGCCACCGGGGAGCTGTTTTTT; abundance: .; d_gene: TRBD1; v_gene: TRBV6-5; j_gene: TRBJ2-2
CDR3aa: CASSMRGLAGTPDTQYF; CDR3nt: TGTGCCAGTAGTATGAGAGGACTAGCGGGAACCCCAGATACGCAGTATTTT; abundance: .; d_gene: TRBD2; v_gene: TRBV19; j_gene: TRBJ2-3
CDR3aa: CASSLTRTSNEQFF; CDR3nt: TGTGCCAGCAGCCTGACCAGAACCTCTAATGAGCAGTTCTTC; abundance: .; d_gene: .; v_gene: TRBV7-2; j_gene: TRBJ2-1
CDR3aa: CSVVFAGHRDQPQHF; CDR3nt: TGCAGCGTTGTTTTCGCAGGTCACAGAGATCAGCCCCAGCATTTT; abundance: .; d_gene: .; v_gene: TRBV29-1; j_gene: TRBJ1-5